One sample yielded the 23 T cell receptor beta chains listed below, sequenced in a study of blood T cells in healthy people across ages. For the second PCR, which ran for roughly 6 to 12 cycles, a sample-barcoded 5' primer and a J-beta primer mix were used. A single record per CDR3 protein comes from TCRdb applying MiXCR to the 5' RACE reads. In the table there are roughly 1.5 million distinct CDR3 sequences, 40% to 45% of which are singletons. The specimen sequenced was blood. These receptor sequences come from a woman under 30 in good health.

The chain employs TRBV27 and TRBJ2-5; TRBD1 aligns across 11 bases. The J call is doubtful: the DNA matches TRBJ2-7 better. The CDR3 sequence is 16 residues long. Germline V gene sequence: CDR1 MNHEY, CDR2 SMNVEV (reference sequence). The CDR3 DNA is TGTGCCAGCAGTTTATCGGGGACAGGGGGATTCTACGAGCAGTACTTC. Its translation is CASSLSGTGGFYEQYF.

This clonotype was counted only a few times. J is TRBJ2-1 and V is TRBV4-1; D is unresolved. V was cut by 3 bases and J by 5 bases, with 8 bases left in between. This CDR3 has 13 amino acids. Germline loops: CDR1 MGHRA, CDR2 YSYEKL. The DNA of the CDR3 is TGCGCCAGCAGCCAGATACTTGACAATGAGCAGTTCTTC. It specifies CASSQILDNEQFF.

The CDR3 spells CSVESGTNYGYTF. In DNA form, the CDR3 reads TGCAGCGTTGAAAGTGGAACTAACTATGGCTACACCTTC. This chain connects TRBV29-1 to TRBJ1-2; D remains ambiguous. The germline V gene encodes CDR1 SQVTM and CDR2 ANQGSEA. Trimming removed 2 bases from V and 0 bases from J, with 7 bases in between. The CDR3 loop spans 13 amino acids.

The genes are TRBV2 and TRBJ2-2; D could derive from TRBD1 or TRBD2 (5 bases each). Germline V gene lookup returns CDR1 SNHLY and CDR2 FYNNEI. The CDR3 contains 12 residues. V lost 6 bases to trimming and J lost 7 bases, with 9 bases between them. The CDR3 DNA follows: TGTGCCAGCAGGGGGGATGTCGGGGAGCTGTTTTTT. Translated: CASRGDVGELFF.

The V gene is TRBV11-2, the J gene TRBJ2-1; 7 bases are shared with TRBD1. J gave up 5 bases and V 5 bases, and 6 bases lay outside the gene matches. CDR1 and CDR2 from the germline V gene are SGHAT and FQNNGV. This CDR3 has 14 amino acids. CDR3 in amino acids: CASSPWDSNNEQFF. The CDR3 nucleotides read TGTGCCAGCAGCCCCTGGGACAGCAACAATGAGCAGTTCTTC.

This clonotype came up a few times. This chain joins TRBV4-2 and TRBJ2-1, with 9 bases fitting TRBD1. This CDR3 contains 21 residues. The germline gives CDR1 LGHNA, CDR2 YNFKEQ. V lost 0 bases to trimming and J lost 8 bases; unmatched junction nucleotides: 23. The CDR3 nucleotides are TGTGCCAGCAGCCAAGACGTGGCTACAGGGGGCTTGGGGGAGCCATTCGATGAGCAGTTCTTC. It codes for CASSQDVATGGLGEPFDEQFF.

Note on this clonotype: This sequence may be a read error, since a much larger clone differs from it by one base. The V call is TRBV20-1, the J call TRBJ2-7; the match to TRBD2 covers 12 bases. This CDR3 region has 14 residues. Germline CDR1 and CDR2: DFQATT and SNEGSKA (reference sequence). Unmatched junction bases numbered 6, after V lost 2 bases and J lost 7 bases. For the CDR3, the DNA is TGCAGTGCTAGACTAGCGGGAGGGTACAATGAGCAGTACTTC. Amino acid sequence: CSARLAGGYNEQYF.

The J gene is TRBJ1-1, the V gene TRBV20-1; 7 nucleotides line up with TRBD1. The germline CDR1 and CDR2 sequences are DFQATT and SNEGSKA (reference sequence). The CDR3 spans 14 residues. After removal of 0 bases from V and 1 base from J, the junction contained 2 bases not matched to a gene. CDR3 DNA sequence: TGCAGTGCTAGAGATCACAGGGGGAACACTGAAGCTTTCTTT. The encoded protein is CSARDHRGNTEAFF.

The rearrangement uses TRBV20-1 and TRBJ2-5; TRBD2 is a possible D gene (6 bases). The length of the CDR3 is 10 residues. Germline V gives CDR1 DFQATT, CDR2 SNEGSKA (reference sequence). CDR3: CQEGRETQYF. CDR3 coding DNA: TGCCAGGAGGGGCGCGAGACCCAGTACTTC.

This clonotype showed up just once. V is TRBV11-2 and J is TRBJ2-7; 7 bases align to TRBD1. The CDR3 runs to 19 residues. The germline CDR1 and CDR2 sequences are SGHAT and FQNNGV. Germline trimming cut 0 bases from V and 3 bases from J; bases unmatched to any gene: 17. The CDR3 DNA sequence: TGTGCCAGCAGCTTAGACCACCTAGATTATACAGGGGAAGGCTACGAGCAGTACTTC. The encoded protein is CASSLDHLDYTGEGYEQYF.

In its sample, this clonotype was seen a few times. The genes are TRBV7-2 and TRBJ1-2, with D uncertain. This CDR3 has 15 amino acids. Germline V CDR1 and CDR2: SGHTA, FQGNSA. Trimming stripped 0 bases from V and 5 bases from J, with 13 bases between. The CDR3 coding sequence is TGTGCCAGCAGCTTAGCTCACTTACCCCAATATGGCTACACCTTC. The encoded protein is CASSLAHLPQYGYTF.

At least ten counts were recorded for this clonotype. The chain carries TRBV20-1 and TRBJ1-1, with 7 bases identical to TRBD1. This CDR3 is 12 amino acids long. CDR1 DFQATT and CDR2 SNEGSKA come from the germline V gene (reference sequence). Unmatched junction bases numbered 0, after V lost 4 bases and J lost 1 base. This CDR3 is CSANRGNTEAFF. For the CDR3, the DNA is TGCAGTGCTAACAGGGGGAACACTGAAGCTTTCTTT.

The chain carries TRBV4-3 and TRBJ2-7, with a possible D match to TRBD2 (7 bases). Per germline, CDR1 LGHNA and CDR2 YSLEER. This CDR3 spans 15 amino acids. V lost 3 bases to trimming and J lost 2 bases, with 14 bases between them. The CDR3 is CASSQTGEGAYEQYF. DNA of the CDR3: TGCGCCAGCAGCCAGACCGGGGAGGGGGCCTACGAGCAGTACTTC.

This clonotype was seen a few times. The chain links TRBV29-1 to TRBJ2-7; the D gene is possibly TRBD1 (5 bases). Trimming cost V 2 bases and J 0 bases, with 14 bases left between them. CDR3 size: 15 residues. Germline V gives CDR1 SQVTM, CDR2 ANQGSEA. This chain's CDR3 is CSVEITYRSSYEQYF. DNA for the CDR3: TGCAGCGTTGAAATCACGTACAGGAGCTCCTACGAGCAGTACTTC.

The rearrangement uses TRBV7-8 and TRBJ2-1; D may correspond to TRBD1 or TRBD2 (6 bases each). CDR1 is SGHVS, CDR2 FQNEAQ, per germline. The CDR3 totals 15 residues. Trimming left V 5 bases short and J 2 bases short, with 13 bases between. CDR3 DNA sequence: TGTGCCAGCAGCCCAGGGGCGGGGACCTACAATGAGCAGTTCTTC. It translates to CASSPGAGTYNEQFF.

This clonotype was counted only a few times. This chain connects TRBV5-1 to TRBJ2-7, with a tentative D call TRBD2 (5 bases). The CDR3 totals 13 residues. Trimming left V 5 bases short and J 2 bases short, with 11 bases between. Germline loops: CDR1 SGHRS, CDR2 YFSETQ. CDR3 DNA sequence: TGCGCCAGCAGTACTCAGGAGGCCTACGAGCAGTACTTC. It codes for CASSTQEAYEQYF.

This clonotype was detected a few times. CDR3 loop: CSVERAGGAPYEQYF. DNA of the CDR3: TGCAGCGTTGAACGAGCGGGAGGGGCTCCCTACGAGCAGTACTTC. The chain has TRBV29-1 and TRBJ2-7; 10 positions agree with TRBD2. The CDR3 runs 15 residues. After removal of 2 bases from V and 2 bases from J, the junction contained 6 bases not matched to a gene. In germline, CDR1 is SQVTM, CDR2 ANQGSEA.

This chain uses TRBV4-1 with TRBJ2-5; possibly TRBD1 for D (5 bases). V lost 1 base, J lost 0 bases, and 9 bases lay in between. Germline V gives CDR1 MGHRA, CDR2 YSYEKL. The CDR3 totals 15 residues. The CDR3 sequence: CASSQVGAYQETQYF. DNA for the CDR3: TGCGCCAGCAGCCAAGTTGGGGCCTACCAAGAGACCCAGTACTTC.

This clonotype was seen only a few times. The CDR3 nucleotides read TGTGCCAGCAGTGAACTGGCAGGCCCTGCCGACAACTATGGCTACACCTTC. This encodes CASSELAGPADNYGYTF. The J gene is TRBJ1-2, the V gene TRBV25-1; D remains unclear. Trimming removed 2 bases from V and 2 bases from J, with 18 bases in between. Germline V CDR1 and CDR2: MGHDK, SYGVNS. The CDR3 is 17 residues long.

V gene TRBV4-3 combines with J gene TRBJ2-1, with 8 bases that match TRBD2. This CDR3 is built from 15 residues. Per germline, CDR1 LGHNA and CDR2 YSLEER. Trimming cost V 4 bases and J 8 bases; bases outside gene matches: 10. CDR3 region: CASSPTSSGLYEQFF. The CDR3, as DNA: TGCGCCAGCAGCCCGACGTCTAGCGGGTTGTATGAGCAGTTCTTC.

The rearrangement joins TRBV4-3 to TRBJ1-1; no firm D call. CDR1 is LGHNA and CDR2 is YSLEER in the germline V gene. V dropped 1 base and J dropped 3 bases, with 9 bases sitting between them. The CDR3 is made up of 14 amino acids. The CDR3: CASSQGFADTEAFF. The DNA of the CDR3 is TGCGCCAGCAGCCAAGGTTTTGCGGACACTGAAGCTTTCTTT.

The chain recombines TRBV10-3 with TRBJ2-2, with 7 bases identical to TRBD1. Germline V gene sequence: CDR1 ENHRY, CDR2 SYGVKD. The CDR3 is 15 amino acids. The J segment lost 0 bases and the V segment lost 5 bases, leaving 3 bases of the junction unmatched. The CDR3 protein is CAISRQGPNTGELFF. CDR3 nucleotides: TGTGCCATCAGTAGACAGGGACCGAACACCGGGGAGCTGTTTTTT.

At least ten counts were recorded for this clonotype. This rearrangement joins TRBV20-1 to TRBJ1-2; D is perhaps TRBD1 (6 bases). Trimming cost V 1 base and J 0 bases, with 6 bases left between them. The CDR3 length is 13 residues. The germline V gene encodes CDR1 DFQATT and CDR2 SNEGSKA (reference sequence). As DNA, the CDR3 is TGCAGTGCTAGAGGGACAGCTAACTATGGCTACACCTTC. Translation: CSARGTANYGYTF.